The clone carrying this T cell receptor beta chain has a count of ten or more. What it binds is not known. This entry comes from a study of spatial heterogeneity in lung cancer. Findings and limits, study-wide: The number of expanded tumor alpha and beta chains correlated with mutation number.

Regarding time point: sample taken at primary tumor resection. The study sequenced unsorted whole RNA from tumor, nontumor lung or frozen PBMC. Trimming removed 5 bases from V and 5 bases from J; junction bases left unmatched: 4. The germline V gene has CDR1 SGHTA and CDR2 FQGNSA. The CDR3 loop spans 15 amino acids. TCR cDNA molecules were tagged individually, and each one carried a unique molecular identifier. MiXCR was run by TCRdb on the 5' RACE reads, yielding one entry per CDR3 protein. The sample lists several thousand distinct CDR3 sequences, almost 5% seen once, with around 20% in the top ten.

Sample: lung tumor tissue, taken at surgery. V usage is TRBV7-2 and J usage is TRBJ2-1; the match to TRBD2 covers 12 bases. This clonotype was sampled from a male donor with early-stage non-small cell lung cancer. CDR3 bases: TGTGCCAGCAGCCTGACTAGCGGGGGACACAATGAGCAGTTCTTC. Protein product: CASSLTSGGHNEQFF.